This T cell receptor beta chain was identified during a study of blood T cell repertoires in COVID-19. About the research overall: Donors in the United States, Italy and Spain gave samples during acute or convalescent COVID-19. PBMCs, B-cell-depleted T cells, or T cells were the source of the cDNA or gDNA that made up the material.

The repertoire was sequenced with immunoSEQ multiplex PCR; TCRdb's copy has only in-frame clones and lacks some. Among 220,000 or so clones listed, nearly 90% were seen once. V dropped 3 bases and J dropped 6 bases, with 9 bases sitting between them. Germline V gene sequence: CDR1 MGHRA, CDR2 YSYEKL. This CDR3 has 14 amino acids. This clone has just one count. Participants, roughly 18 to 100 years old, spanned approximately 26 US areas. The sequencing input was PBMCs or T cells enriched from blood (not recorded which). The origin of this receptor is a man in his thirties or forties who had been exposed to COVID-19. The chain recombines TRBV4-1 with TRBJ1-6; D unclear. This chain's CDR3 is CASSHYDINSPLHF. The CDR3 nucleotides read TGCGCCAGCAGCCATTATGACATTAATTCACCCCTCCACTTT.